These 29 T cell receptor beta chains were all obtained from the same sample, sequenced in a study of blood T cell repertoires in COVID-19. The table came from immunoSEQ multiplex PCR; TCRdb's copy has only in-frame clones and leaves some out. The profile shows about 220,000 clones, about four fifths of them singletons. The sequenced sample consisted of peripheral blood. These receptors were collected from a woman older than 75 with acute or convalescent COVID-19.

The chain carries TRBV5-1 and TRBJ1-4, with 9 positions matching TRBD1. V dropped 0 bases and J dropped 6; count of bases not matched to a gene: 3. The length of the CDR3 is 15 residues. CDR1 is SGHRS, CDR2 YFSETQ, per germline. Here the CDR3 reads CASSLVGDRDEKLFF. The DNA of the CDR3 is TGCGCCAGCAGCTTGGTAGGGGACAGGGATGAAAAACTGTTTTTT.

This chain joins TRBV28 and TRBJ1-2; D gene uncertain. Trimming took off 11 bases at V and 2 bases at J, with 18 bases between the two ends. The CDR3 runs to 14 residues. Germline CDR1 MDHEN, CDR2 SYDVKM. The CDR3, as DNA: TGTGCCCTCCTTATTCCGGGTGCGAACTATGGCTACACCTTC. Amino acid sequence: CALLIPGANYGYTF.

The chain has TRBV2 and TRBJ1-6, with TRBD1 matching over 8 bases. V dropped 6 bases and J dropped 10; count of bases not matched to a gene: 8. This CDR3 spans 14 amino acids. Looked up from germline, CDR1 is SNHLY and CDR2 is FYNNEI. The DNA for the CDR3 is TGTGCCAGCAGACCAGACAGGGGAGGCTCACCCCTCCACTTT. Its translation: CASRPDRGGSPLHF.

The chain links TRBV3-1 (or the pseudogene TRBV3-2) to TRBJ2-5; D perhaps matches TRBD2 (6 bases). CDR1 is LGHDT, CDR2 YNNKEL, per germline (reference sequence). V lost 4 bases to trimming and J lost 5 bases, with 17 bases between them. The CDR3 is 15 amino acids. CDR3 bases: TGTGCCAGCAGCCCACGGGGAGGACGGGGGGAGACCCAGTACTTC. Its translation is CASSPRGGRGETQYF.

V usage is TRBV19 and J usage is TRBJ1-4; 11 positions match TRBD1. This CDR3 region has 14 residues. CDR1 and CDR2 from the germline V gene are LNHDA and SQIVND (reference sequence). Trimming cost V 5 bases and J 7 bases; bases outside gene matches: 3. In DNA form, the CDR3 reads TGTGCCAGTAGTGTCGGACAGGGGGCTGAAAAACTGTTTTTT. This encodes CASSVGQGAEKLFF.

This chain joins TRBV2 and TRBJ1-6, with 7 positions matching TRBD1. Germline trimming cut 6 bases from V and 10 bases from J; bases unmatched to any gene: 9. CDR1 SNHLY and CDR2 FYNNEI come from the germline V gene. The CDR3 consists of 14 residues. The CDR3 spells CASRGLQGMSPLHF. The CDR3 DNA reads as TGTGCCAGCAGGGGATTACAGGGGATGTCACCCCTCCACTTT.

This clone was seen a handful of times. The V call is TRBV5-1, the J call TRBJ2-1; D gene unclear. The CDR3 runs 11 residues. Germline values: CDR1 SGHRS, CDR2 YFSETQ. With 2 bases removed from V and 5 bases from J, the gap between germline ends came to 2 bases. CDR3 DNA sequence: TGCGCCAGCAGCTTCGACAATGAGCAGTTCTTC. Protein: CASSFDNEQFF.

The J gene is TRBJ2-3, the V gene TRBV12-3 or TRBV12-4; TRBD2 is a possible D gene (5 bases). The V end was cut by 6 bases, the J end by 0 bases, with 7 bases between. This CDR3 has 13 amino acids. CDR3 region: CASSRTSTDTQYF. In DNA form, the CDR3 reads TGTGCCAGCAGCAGGACTAGCACAGATACGCAGTATTTT.

The chain joins TRBV7-9 to TRBJ1-2, with a possible D match to TRBD1 (5 bases). Germline loops: CDR1 SEHNR, CDR2 FQNEAQ (reference sequence). The CDR3 totals 14 residues. The V gene lost 4 bases and the J gene lost 5 bases, with 14 bases spanning the gap. The CDR3 region is CASSSAGTEYGYTF. The CDR3, as DNA: TGTGCCAGCAGCTCAGCCGGGACTGAGTATGGCTACACCTTC. Using reference TRBV7-9 and TRBJ1-2 for the parts outside the CDR3, the full variable domain is DTGVSQNPRHKITKRGQNVTFRCDPISEHNRLYWYRQTLGQGPEFLTYFQNEAQLEKSRLLSDRFSAERPKGSFSTLEIQRTEQGDSAMYLCASSSAGTEYGYTFGSGTRLTVV.

The chain has TRBV5-1 and TRBJ1-5; tentatively, D is TRBD1 (6 bases). CDR1 and CDR2 from the germline V gene are SGHRS and YFSETQ. Trimming took off 0 bases at V and 5 bases at J, with 9 bases between the two ends. CDR3 size: 14 residues. The DNA for the CDR3 is TGCGCCAGCAGCTTGGATGGGGGCTATCAGCCCCAGCATTTT. As protein: CASSLDGGYQPQHF. The whole variable domain, filled in from reference TRBV5-1 and TRBJ1-5, reads KAGVTQTPRYLIKTRGQQVTLSCSPISGHRSVSWYQQTPGQGLQFLFEYFSETQRNKGNFPGRFSGRQFSNSRSEMNVSTLELGDSALYLCASSLDGGYQPQHFGDGTRLSIL.

The chain combines TRBV29-1 with TRBJ2-3; 7 bases are a match to TRBD2. The CDR3 loop spans 12 amino acids. Germline lookup yields CDR1 SQVTM and CDR2 ANQGSEA. The J segment lost 6 bases and the V segment lost 6 bases, leaving 6 bases of the junction unmatched. Written as DNA, the CDR3 is TGCAGCGTGGACCGGGGGGACGATACGCAGTATTTT. This gives the protein CSVDRGDDTQYF.

The rearrangement links TRBV6-5 to TRBJ2-1; a possible D gene is TRBD1 (5 bases). V was clipped by 7 bases and J by 2 bases, with 12 bases between them. In germline, CDR1 is MNHEY, CDR2 SVGAGI. There are 14 residues in the CDR3. CDR3 in DNA: TGTGCCAGCACCCAGGGTAGTCCCTACAATGAGCAGTTCTTC. It is translated as CASTQGSPYNEQFF.

This rearrangement joins TRBV5-1 to TRBJ1-2; 7 bases map to TRBD1. J lost 5 bases, V lost 4 bases, and 8 bases had no gene match. Germline lookup yields CDR1 SGHRS and CDR2 YFSETQ. The CDR3 contains 14 residues. This CDR3 reads CASSLETGDYGYTF. CDR3 nucleotide sequence: TGCGCCAGCAGCCTGGAAACAGGGGATTATGGCTACACCTTC. The full variable domain, with the rest looked up from reference TRBV5-1 and TRBJ1-2, is KAGVTQTPRYLIKTRGQQVTLSCSPISGHRSVSWYQQTPGQGLQFLFEYFSETQRNKGNFPGRFSGRQFSNSRSEMNVSTLELGDSALYLCASSLETGDYGYTFGSGTRLTVV.

J is TRBJ2-1 and V is TRBV9; D possibly corresponds to TRBD2 (5 bases). The CDR3 has 13 residues. The germline gives CDR1 SGDLS, CDR2 YYNGEE. V lost 3 bases, J lost 9 bases, and 13 bases lay in between. CDR3 sequence reads: CASSGDTSGEQFF. Here the CDR3 DNA reads TGTGCCAGCAGCGGCGATACCAGCGGTGAGCAGTTCTTC.

This clone was recorded a few times. The V call is TRBV5-1, the J call TRBJ1-1; no firm D call. CDR1 is SGHRS and CDR2 is YFSETQ in the germline V gene. The CDR3 contains 14 residues. Trimming cost V 5 bases and J 3 bases, with 14 bases left between them. As DNA, the CDR3 is TGCGCCAGCAGGACAACTAGGGTTGACACTGAAGCTTTCTTT. Protein product: CASRTTRVDTEAFF.

The CDR3 is CASSLSIPSTDTQYF. CDR3 nucleotide sequence: TGTGCCAGCAGCTTATCTATCCCGAGCACAGATACGCAGTATTTT. The rearrangement uses TRBV7-2 and TRBJ2-3; D uncertain. The CDR3 has 15 residues. Germline CDR1 and CDR2: SGHTA and FQGNSA. Trimming removed 2 bases at V and 0 bases at J, with 9 bases between.

The rearrangement joins TRBV5-1 to TRBJ1-3, with a possible D match to TRBD1 (5 bases). This CDR3 comprises 14 residues. The V end was cut by 1 base, the J end by 4 bases, with 9 bases between. Germline V lookup: CDR1 SGHRS, CDR2 YFSETQ. The DNA for the CDR3 is TGCGCCAGCAGCTTGCGGGGGGTCGGAAACACCATATATTTT. Residues: CASSLRGVGNTIYF.

V and J are TRBV27 and TRBJ2-7, with TRBD2 as a possible D gene (5 bases). V lost 0 bases, J lost 0 bases, and 18 bases lay in between. Germline CDR1 reads MNHEY; CDR2 reads SMNVEV (reference sequence). CDR3 size: 18 residues. This CDR3 reads CASSLSVSRGISSYEQYF. The CDR3 DNA is TGTGCCAGCAGTTTATCTGTATCCCGGGGAATAAGCTCCTACGAGCAGTACTTC.

The chain employs TRBV27 and TRBJ2-3, with D possibly matching TRBD2 (5 bases). This CDR3 spans 17 amino acids. The germline gives CDR1 MNHEY, CDR2 SMNVEV (reference sequence). Trimming shortened V by 6 bases and J by 0 bases, and 19 bases separated the two germline ends. The CDR3 DNA follows: TGTGCCAGCAGCCCCCTCCCACCGGGATCTAGCACAGATACGCAGTATTTT. Amino acids: CASSPLPPGSSTDTQYF.

The chain links TRBV4-1 to TRBJ1-6; possible D gene TRBD1, 6 bases. Trimming stripped 2 bases from V and 7 bases from J, with 15 bases between. CDR1 is MGHRA, CDR2 YSYEKL, per germline. The CDR3 has 16 residues. For the CDR3, the DNA is TGCGCCAGCAGCCAAACCCCCCAGGGGCAAAATTCACCCCTCCACTTT. This encodes CASSQTPQGQNSPLHF.

Comment on this clone: Mismatch with germline at one junction end may stem from a read error. V gene TRBV7-7 combines with J gene TRBJ2-7; D might be TRBD2 (5 bases). CDR1 and CDR2 (germline): SSHAT, FNYEAQ (reference sequence). This CDR3 comprises 16 residues. The CDR3 loop reads CASSPSPDPTTGEQYF. In DNA, the CDR3 is TGTGCTAGCAGCCCTAGCCCCGACCCAACGACGGGTGAGCAGTACTTC.

This clone was seen a handful of times. The chain carries TRBV19 and TRBJ2-3, with 12 bases lining up with TRBD1. This CDR3 is 15 amino acids long. The germline V gene has CDR1 LNHDA and CDR2 SQIVND (reference sequence). V lost 5 bases and J lost 3; bases outside the gene matches: 3. The CDR3 reads CASSGTGGLTDTQYF. For the CDR3, the DNA is TGTGCCAGTAGTGGGACAGGGGGCTTGACAGATACGCAGTATTTT.

The gene calls are TRBV7-9 and TRBJ1-1; no clear D gene. V gave up 2 bases and J gave up 1 base, with 8 bases separating them. CDR1 is SEHNR and CDR2 is FQNEAQ in the germline V gene (reference sequence). The CDR3 consists of 14 residues. This CDR3 is CASSLHSGNTEAFF. Written as DNA, the CDR3 is TGTGCCAGCAGCTTACATTCAGGGAACACTGAAGCTTTCTTT.

This clone appeared a few times. The rearrangement joins TRBV19 to TRBJ1-2; D is undetermined. Germline values: CDR1 LNHDA, CDR2 SQIVND (reference sequence). The V and J ends lost 3 bases and 6 bases respectively, with 20 bases between them. The CDR3 contains 16 residues. The CDR3 sequence is CASSIWVEVFSDGYTF. As DNA, the CDR3 is TGTGCCAGTAGTATCTGGGTCGAGGTCTTTTCGGATGGCTACACCTTC.

This clone occurred once. The CDR3 bases are TGTGCCAGCAGCTTCGGCGTGGTTCGCGGGGCCGGTTCGAACACTGAAGCTTTCTTT. Protein product: CASSFGVVRGAGSNTEAFF. The chain is built from TRBV7-9 and TRBJ1-1, with D possibly matching TRBD1 (5 bases). V lost 3 bases to trimming and J lost 1 base, with 24 bases between them. Germline V CDR1 and CDR2: SEHNR, FQNEAQ (reference sequence). This CDR3 region has 19 residues. Complete variable domain (other parts from reference TRBV7-9 and TRBJ1-1): DTGVSQNPRHKITKRGQNVTFRCDPISEHNRLYWYRQTLGQGPEFLTYFQNEAQLEKSRLLSDRFSAERPKGSFSTLEIQRTEQGDSAMYLCASSFGVVRGAGSNTEAFFGQGTRLTVV.

This clone was counted once. The sample holds other DNA sequences that translate to the same CDR3. The rearrangement joins TRBV2 to TRBJ1-1, with D possibly TRBD1 on 6 matching bases. The CDR3 extends over 13 amino acids. V dropped 6 bases and J dropped 1 base, with 9 bases sitting between them. The V gene's germline CDR1 is SNHLY and CDR2 FYNNEI. The CDR3 spells CASSRDTNTEAFF. Here the CDR3 DNA reads TGTGCCAGCAGCCGGGACACGAACACTGAAGCTTTCTTT.

The J gene is TRBJ2-2, the V gene TRBV19, with D maybe TRBD1 (6 bases). This CDR3 comprises 15 residues. Trimming cost V 10 bases and J 1 base, with 16 bases left between them. In germline, CDR1 is LNHDA, CDR2 SQIVND (reference sequence). For the CDR3, the DNA is TGTGCCACCGCCAGGACAGACATGAACACCGGGGAGCTGTTTTTT. Its translation: CATARTDMNTGELFF.

This chain connects TRBV12-5 to TRBJ1-2; D may be TRBD1 (6 bases). Germline assignment: CDR1 LGHNT and CDR2 FRNRAP. This CDR3 comprises 14 residues. With 1 base removed from V and 5 bases from J, the gap between germline ends came to 11 bases. The CDR3 DNA reads TGTGCTAGTGGTTTGGGGACAGACTCTTATGGCTACACCTTC. Its protein product is CASGLGTDSYGYTF. The whole variable domain, remainder taken from reference TRBV12-5 and TRBJ1-2, is DARVTQTPRHKVTEMGQEVTMRCQPILGHNTVFWYRQTMMQGLELLAYFRNRAPLDDSGMPKDRFSAEMPDATLATLKIQPSEPRDSAVYFCASGLGTDSYGYTFGSGTRLTVV.

This clone has a handful of counts. The chain uses TRBV7-2 and TRBJ2-7; D gene uncertain. The CDR3 consists of 12 residues. The ends were cut back, 8 bases at V and 2 bases at J, with 10 bases in the middle. Germline CDR1 reads SGHTA; CDR2 reads FQGNSA. CDR3 protein: CASQNNPYEQYF. As DNA, the CDR3 is TGTGCCAGCCAAAACAATCCCTACGAGCAGTACTTC. Looking up the rest from reference TRBV7-2 and TRBJ2-7 gives the full variable domain: GAGVSQSPSNKVTEKGKDVELRCDPISGHTALYWYRQSLGQGLEFLIYFQGNSAPDKSGLPSDRFSAERTGGSVSTLTIQRTQQEDSAVYLCASQNNPYEQYFGPGTRLTVT.